This entry describes one T cell receptor beta chain. Method: immunoSEQ multiplex PCR; TCRdb's copy keeps in-frame clones and lacks some. The table lists fewer than 60,000 clones, 88% of them singletons. These data originate in a study of blood T cell repertoires in COVID-19. Study as a whole: Material from acute and convalescent COVID-19 was sourced from the United States, Italy and Spain. Sample material is recorded as cDNA or gDNA derived from T cells, B-cell-depleted T cells, or PBMCs.

The receptor was isolated from a human donor with active COVID-19. The donor label of this sample is uncertain. The sequenced sample consisted of peripheral blood.

CDR3 protein: CASSTATAAEQFF. In DNA form, the CDR3 reads TGTGCCAGCTCAACCGCGACAGCAGCTGAGCAGTTCTTC. The genes are TRBV18 and TRBJ2-1, with TRBD1 as a possible D gene (5 bases). Looked up from germline, CDR1 is KGHSH and CDR2 is LQKENI. The CDR3 has 13 residues. Trimming removed 5 bases from V and 9 bases from J, with 14 bases in between.